Listed below are T cell receptor beta chains from one sample, sequenced in a study of cytomegalovirus exposure and HLA in healthy donors. Profiled with immunoSEQ multiplex PCR; TCRdb holds only in-frame clones, not every one. The sample shows about 330,000 clones, around 90% of them seen only once. Specimen: PBMCs. The source of these receptors is a young woman in good health and CMV-seropositive. CDR3s include the opening cysteine and the closing phenylalanine or tryptophan. The D gene is left open where the match is weak. For some rows the clone size is stated as once, few or many, or as a class when expanded; others skip it.

j_call d_call v_call clone_size cdr3_nt cdr3_aa
TRBJ1-4 - TRBV30 once TGTGCCTGGAGTGGGAATGAAAAACTGTTTTTT CAWSGNEKLFF
TRBJ1-1 - TRBV7-3 once TGTGCCAGCAGCTTACTTGTGAACACTGAAGCTTTCTTT CASSLLVNTEAFF
TRBJ2-7 - TRBV7-2 - TGTGCCAGCAGCCTTTCATACGAGCAGTACTTC CASSLSYEQYF
TRBJ2-1 - TRBV7-9 - TGTGCCAGCAGCTCAACCCCGGACTACAATGAGCAGTTCTTC CASSSTPDYNEQFF
TRBJ2-3 - TRBV7-2 once TGTGCCAGCAAGGTAGGGGGGGGCACAGATACGCAGTATTTT CASKVGGGTDTQYF
TRBJ1-1 - TRBV12-5 - TGTGCTAGTTCCTTTGGGGGCGCGGAGGCTGAAGCTTTCTTT CASSFGGAEAEAFF
TRBJ2-7 - TRBV5-4 - TGTGCCAGCAGCTTGGACGAGAAAGAGCAGTACTTC CASSLDEKEQYF
TRBJ2-2 - TRBV10-2 - TGCGCCAGCTCTGGGTTTTGGACCGGGGAGCTGTTTTTT CASSGFWTGELFF
TRBJ1-1 TRBD1 TRBV7-3 - TGTGCCAGCAGCTCGGACAGGGGAACTGAAGCTTTCTTT CASSSDRGTEAFF
TRBJ1-2 TRBD1 TRBV30 - TGTGCCTGGAGTACAGGGGATGGCTACACCTTC CAWSTGDGYTF
TRBJ2-2 - TRBV7-9 - TGTGCCAGCAGCCTACTCCAATCGAAGGACACCGGGGAGCTGTTTTTT CASSLLQSKDTGELFF
TRBJ2-1 TRBD2 TRBV7-2 - TGTGCCAGCAGCCTTGCACGGGGGGGCAAGTATAATGAGCAGTTCTTC CASSLARGGKYNEQFF
TRBJ2-3 TRBD1 TRBV7-2 - TGTGCCAGCAGCTTCGTATACAGGGGAGATACGCAGTATTTT CASSFVYRGDTQYF
TRBJ1-2 - TRBV7-8 medium-sized TGTGCCAGCAGCTCGGGCTCGGAAGGCTACACCTTC CASSSGSEGYTF
TRBJ2-3 - TRBV20-1 - TGCAGTTTCCTGCGCGCAGATACGCAGTATTTT CSFLRADTQYF
TRBJ2-2 TRBD1 TRBV6-5 - TGTGCCAGCAGTTCCGGACAGGGCCCGAGCGGGGAGCTGTTTTTT CASSSGQGPSGELFF
TRBJ2-1 TRBD1 TRBV27 - TGTGCCAGCAGTTTATGGACAGGGGACCTCTACAATGAGCAGTTCTTC CASSLWTGDLYNEQFF
TRBJ2-7 - TRBV6-1 - TGTGCCAGCAGTGAAGCCTTCACCTCCTACGAGCAGTACTTC CASSEAFTSYEQYF
TRBJ1-2 TRBD1 TRBV2 - TGTGCCAGCAGTGAACGGGGACAGGGGGCCATGTATGGCTACACCTTC CASSERGQGAMYGYTF
TRBJ2-7 - TRBV5-1 - TGCGCCAGCAGCTTGATAGGTTCAACCTACGAGCAGTACTTC CASSLIGSTYEQYF
TRBJ2-3 - TRBV29-1 once TGCAGCGTTGAAGGGGACGGGGCCACAGATACGCAGTATTTT CSVEGDGATDTQYF
TRBJ1-5 - TRBV6-6 - TGTGCCAGCAGCCGAGGACTGGGCAATCAGCCCCAGCATTTT CASSRGLGNQPQHF
TRBJ2-7 - TRBV27 - TGTGCCAGCAGTTTAGCGCTAAACTACGAGCAGTACTTC CASSLALNYEQYF
TRBJ2-5 - TRBV13 - TGTGCCAGCAGCTTCTCCTTCCCCCCTGGGACCCAGTACTTC CASSFSFPPGTQYF
TRBJ1-1 - TRBV9 - TGTGCCAGCAGCGTAGTGGGACATCTTGCCTTT CASSVVGHLAF
TRBJ2-1 - TRBV10-2 - TGCGCCAGCAGTGAGGGGGCTGGTGAGCAGTTCTTC CASSEGAGEQFF
TRBJ2-1 - TRBV11-2 - TGTGCCAGCAGCTCTATACTATACAATGAGCAGTTCTTC CASSSILYNEQFF
TRBJ2-1 TRBD2 TRBV10-3 - TGTGCCATCAGTGACAGCGGGGGCACCTACAATGAGCAGTTCTTC CAISDSGGTYNEQFF
TRBJ2-2 TRBD2 TRBV5-6 - TGTGCCAGCAGCTTGGTGAGCGGGGGGGCCACCGGGGAGCTGTTTTTT CASSLVSGGATGELFF
TRBJ1-1 - TRBV27 - TGTGCCAGCAGTTTTATGTGGAACACTGAAGCTTTCTTT CASSFMWNTEAFF
TRBJ2-3 - TRBV7-9 - TGTGCCAGCAGCTTAAAGTTGACAGATACGCAGTATTTT CASSLKLTDTQYF
TRBJ1-1 TRBD1 TRBV27 - TGTGCCAGCAGTCCGGGACAGGGGTTTCCCGAAGCTTTCTTT CASSPGQGFPEAFF
TRBJ2-7 - TRBV5-1 once TGCGCCAGCAGCTTGGCCCCGGGGCAGTACTTC CASSLAPGQYF
TRBJ2-2 - TRBV5-4 - TGTGCCAGCAGCCCCGCGGGCGGAACGAACACCGGGGAGCTGTTTTTT CASSPAGGTNTGELFF
TRBJ2-5 - TRBV29-1 - TGCAGCGCAACGAAGTCCGGAGAGACCCAGTACTTC CSATKSGETQYF
TRBJ2-1 TRBD2 TRBV4-2 - TGTGCCAGCAGCCAAGAAGAGCGGGAGAACAATGAGCAGTTCTTC CASSQEERENNEQFF
TRBJ2-7 TRBD2 TRBV28 few TGTGCCAGCAGTTGGGGACTAGCGGGCAGGGAGCAGTACTTC CASSWGLAGREQYF
TRBJ2-2 TRBD2 TRBV29-1 - TGCAGCGTTAACCAGCGGGAGGGCCGGACCGGGGAGCTGTTTTTT CSVNQREGRTGELFF
TRBJ2-2 TRBD2 TRBV5-1 once TGCGCCAGCAGCTTATGGACTAGCGGGGGGAACACCGGGGAGCTGTTTTTT CASSLWTSGGNTGELFF
TRBJ2-3 - TRBV2 once TGTGCCAGCAGCCCACTAGAGAGCACAGATACGCAGTATTTT CASSPLESTDTQYF
TRBJ2-7 TRBD2 TRBV27 once TGTGCCAGCAGTTCAACACGACTAGCGGATTACGAGCAGTACTTC CASSSTRLADYEQYF
TRBJ1-2 TRBD1 TRBV27 - TGTGCCAGCAGTTCCGGACAGGACTATGGCTACACCTTC CASSSGQDYGYTF